This is a list of T cell receptor beta chains from one sample in a study of blood T cells in healthy people across ages. A single record per CDR3 protein comes from TCRdb applying MiXCR to the 5' RACE reads. The data contain 1.5 million to 2 million distinct CDR3 sequences, around half of them singletons. Sequencing used blood. The receptors shown here come from a woman in her 40s in good health. Both conserved end residues are part of each CDR3. D genes are given only for firm matches. A clone size is listed for some rows: how often the clone was seen (once, few, many), or a class if it is expanded.

>TRBV28|few|.|TRBJ1-2
TGTGCCAGCAGTGCACCAGGGACTTTGGCCTATGGCTACACCTTC
CASSAPGTLAYGYTF
>TRBV12-3/TRBV12-4|.|TRBD1|TRBJ1-2
TGTGCCAGCAGTTTAGCCTACAGGGGAAATGGCTACACCTTC
CASSLAYRGNGYTF
>TRBV6-5|.|.|TRBJ1-2
TGTGCCAGCAGTATAAACAGTGGCTATGGCTACACCTTC
CASSINSGYGYTF
>TRBV15|once|.|TRBJ2-1
TGTGCCACCAGCACCGGCACAGATGAGCAGTTCTTC
CATSTGTDEQFF
>TRBV5-1|.|TRBD1|TRBJ2-1
TGCGCCAGCAGAGACCCGGGACAGGAGTACAATGAGCAGTTCTTC
CASRDPGQEYNEQFF
>TRBV20-1|few|.|TRBJ1-2
TGCAGTGCTAGTTTGGACGGCCAGTATGGCTACACCTTC
CSASLDGQYGYTF
>TRBV6-5|once|TRBD2|TRBJ2-1
TGTGCCAGCAGTTACACGAGCGGGGGATACTACAATGAGCAGTTCTTC
CASSYTSGGYYNEQFF
>TRBV11-3|.|TRBD2|TRBJ2-1
TGTGCCAGCAGCGATCGACTAGCTATCCGCAATGAGCAGTTCTTC
CASSDRLAIRNEQFF
>TRBV6-2/TRBV6-3|.|.|TRBJ2-5
TGTGCCAGCAGCAGACGGACCAGATACAATGAGCAGTACTTC
CASSRRTRYNEQYF
>TRBV4-3|few|.|TRBJ2-1
TGCGCCAGCAGCCAAGACCGGGCAGTCAATGAGCAGTTCTTC
CASSQDRAVNEQFF
>TRBV28|.|TRBD1|TRBJ1-2
TGTGCCAGCAGTTTATTTGGACAGGGGTCACGGAACTATGGCTACACCTTC
CASSLFGQGSRNYGYTF
>TRBV6-5|.|.|TRBJ1-1
TGTGCCAGCAGTGAGGGACGGCAGAACACTGAAGCTTTCTTT
CASSEGRQNTEAFF
>TRBV29-1|.|TRBD1|TRBJ2-3
TGCAGCGTTGAAACAGGGGGATGGGAAAATACGCAGTATTTT
CSVETGGWENTQYF
>TRBV14|.|TRBD2|TRBJ2-4
TGTGCCAGCAGCCAAGTGGGAGGGGCGGGAAACATTCAGTACTTC
CASSQVGGAGNIQYF
>TRBV4-3|.|.|TRBJ2-6
TGCGCCAGCAGCCAAGATACAGTACACCCCTCTGGGGCCAACGTCCTGACTTTC
CASSQDTVHPSGANVLTF
>TRBV6-5|.|.|TRBJ2-5
TGTGCCAGCACTAGCCGGAGGACAGGGACCGGGGGGCAGTACTTC
CASTSRRTGTGGQYF
>TRBV20-1|.|TRBD1|TRBJ2-7
TGCAGTGCTCCCGGACAGGGTGACTACGAGCAGTACTTC
CSAPGQGDYEQYF
>TRBV6-2/TRBV6-3|.|.|TRBJ2-7
TGTGCCAGCGCCACCGCCCCGGGACGAGCACAGTACTTC
CASATAPGRAQYF
>TRBV14|.|.|TRBJ2-3
TGTGCCAGCAGCGGAAGAAGGGGCACAGATACGCAGTATTTT
CASSGRRGTDTQYF
>TRBV7-8|.|.|TRBJ2-2
TGTGCCAGCACCCCGGTACAGGGCACCCGCGGGGAGCTGTTTTTT
CASTPVQGTRGELFF
>TRBV7-2|many|.|TRBJ2-1
TGTGCCAGCAGCTTAAGACAGGGAGGGGTCAATGAGCAGTTCTTC
CASSLRQGGVNEQFF
>TRBV7-2|.|TRBD1|TRBJ1-2
TGTGCCAGCAGCTGGGGGCAGGGGGTCGCTGGCTACACCTTC
CASSWGQGVAGYTF
>TRBV7-2|few|.|TRBJ2-7
TGTGCCAGCAGCTTAAGCTTCTCCTACGAGCAGTACTTC
CASSLSFSYEQYF
>TRBV3-1|.|.|TRBJ2-4
TGTGCCAGCAGCCCAACCTTACACATTCAGTACTTC
CASSPTLHIQYF
>TRBV20-1|.|.|TRBJ1-2
TGCAGTGTGGACAGCCCTATTGGCTACACCTTC
CSVDSPIGYTF
>TRBV27|.|.|TRBJ2-1
TGTGCCAGCAGTTTATCCTCAATACAATGGGAGCAGTTCTTC
CASSLSSIQWEQFF
>TRBV5-1|few|.|TRBJ2-7
TGCGCCTCCTGCCGGACGACAGGTGCTACCTACGAGCAGTACTTC
CASCRTTGATYEQYF
>TRBV20-1|.|.|TRBJ1-1
TGCAGTGCTAAGAGCGGGGGAGGAGGTACTGAAGCTTTCTTT
CSAKSGGGGTEAFF
>TRBV4-3|.|.|TRBJ1-6
TGCGCCAGCAGCCAAGAAACACGGTCACCCCTCCACTTT
CASSQETRSPLHF
>TRBV6-5|.|.|TRBJ2-4
TGTGCCAGCAGTTACTCAGAACTAGCCAAAAACATTCAGTACTTC
CASSYSELAKNIQYF
>TRBV29-1|few|TRBD2|TRBJ2-1
TGCAGCGTTTATGGACTAGCGGGGGTGGGCTCCTACAATGAGCAGTTCTTC
CSVYGLAGVGSYNEQFF
>TRBV9|.|.|TRBJ2-5
TGTGCCAGTTCTGAAAAGCTCGAGACCCAGTACTTC
CASSEKLETQYF
>TRBV14|.|.|TRBJ2-5
TGTGCCAGCAGCCAAGACCTGACAGGAATAAACCAAGAGACCCAGTACTTC
CASSQDLTGINQETQYF
>TRBV3-1|once|.|TRBJ1-1
TGTGCCAGCAGCCAGAACCTACAGGGGAACACTGAAGCTTTCTTT
CASSQNLQGNTEAFF